This T cell receptor beta chain derives from a study of long-term antiretroviral therapy in people with HIV. The assay, immunoSEQ v3.0, was run at survey level. The data were produced by immunoSEQ multiplex PCR, yet TCRdb's version contains in-frame clones alone and is incomplete. Here the sample spans 30,000 to 40,000 clones, roughly 85% being singletons. The TCR comes from a man aged 18 to 35 with HIV. The sequencing here drew on unsorted PBMCs, taken about 3.4 years after starting antiretroviral therapy.

Written as DNA, the CDR3 is TGTGCCAGCTCACCACCTGGCACCCTGGCGACAAACACCATATATTTT. Translating gives CASSPPGTLATNTIYF. The chain has TRBV18 and TRBJ1-3, with no clear D. This CDR3 is built from 16 residues. Germline V gene data show CDR1 as KGHSH and CDR2 as LQKENI. Trimming left V 0 bases short and J 6 bases short, with 15 bases between.